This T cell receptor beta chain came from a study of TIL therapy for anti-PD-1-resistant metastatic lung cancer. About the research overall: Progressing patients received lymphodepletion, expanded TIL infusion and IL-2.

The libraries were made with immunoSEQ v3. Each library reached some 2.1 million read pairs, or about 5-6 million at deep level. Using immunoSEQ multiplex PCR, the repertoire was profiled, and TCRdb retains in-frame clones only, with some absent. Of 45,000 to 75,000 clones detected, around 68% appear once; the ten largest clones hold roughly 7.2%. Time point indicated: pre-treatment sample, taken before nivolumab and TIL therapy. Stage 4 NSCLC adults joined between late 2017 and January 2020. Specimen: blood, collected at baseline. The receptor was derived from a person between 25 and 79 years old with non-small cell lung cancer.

Here the CDR3 DNA reads TGTGCCAGCAGCCAAGATGGGCAGGGGGCCTACAATGAGCAGTTCTTC. Its protein product is CASSQDGQGAYNEQFF. The chain joins TRBV14 to TRBJ2-1, with TRBD1 identical over 7 bases. Per the germline V gene, CDR1 is SGHDN and CDR2 is FVKESK. V lost 0 bases to trimming and J lost 2 bases; unmatched junction nucleotides: 4. This CDR3 is built from 16 residues.